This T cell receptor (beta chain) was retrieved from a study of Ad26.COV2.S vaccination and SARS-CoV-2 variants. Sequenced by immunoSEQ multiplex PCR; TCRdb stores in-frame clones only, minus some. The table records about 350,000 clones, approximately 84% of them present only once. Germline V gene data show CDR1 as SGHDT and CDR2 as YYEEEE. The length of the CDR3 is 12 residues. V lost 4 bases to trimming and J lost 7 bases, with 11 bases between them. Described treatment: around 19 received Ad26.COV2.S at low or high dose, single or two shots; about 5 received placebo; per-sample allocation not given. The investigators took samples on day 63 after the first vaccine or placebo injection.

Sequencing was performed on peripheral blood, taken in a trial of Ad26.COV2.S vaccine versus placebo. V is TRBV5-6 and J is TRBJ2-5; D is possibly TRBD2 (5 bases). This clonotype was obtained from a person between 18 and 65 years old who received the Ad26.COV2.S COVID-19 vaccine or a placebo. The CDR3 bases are TGTGCCAGCAGCCAGGCCCGGGGGACCCAGTACTTC. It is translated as CASSQARGTQYF.